This T cell receptor beta chain was identified during a study of beta chain features in type 1 diabetes. Study context: Patients and healthy donors were similar in age, gender and cell yields. Sorted cells examined across all samples numbered around 110,000,000.

Sequenced material consisted of expressed TCRB transcripts (all of the isolated RNA was reverse transcribed). Here immunoSEQ multiplex PCR was the method, and the copy in TCRdb shows in-frame clones only, minus some. The sample records about 900,000 clones, roughly a sixth being singletons. This CDR3 is built from 15 residues. V lost 5 bases, J lost 4 bases, and 9 bases stayed unmatched. Germline assignment: CDR1 SGHTA and CDR2 FQGNSA. This clone has just a few counts. Additional DNA sequences in this sample encode the identical CDR3. The genes are TRBV7-2 and TRBJ2-5; TRBD1 matches at 8 bases. The origin of this receptor is a woman aged 18-29 years in good health. Source material: naive CD4+ T cells from blood. Written as DNA, the CDR3 is TGTGCCAGCAGCCGAGGACAGGGCGTGAGAGAGACCCAGTACTTC. Amino acid sequence: CASSRGQGVRETQYF.